These 18 T cell receptor beta chains came from one sample sequenced in a study of CD8 T cells in Susac syndrome. With random hexamers, reverse transcription was performed on about 0.45 to 1 ug of RNA. TCRdb reprocessed the immunoSEQ multiplex PCR reads via MiXCR and lists one record per CDR3 protein. In the table there are under 200,000 distinct CDR3 sequences, around nine tenths of which are singletons. The material sequenced was CD4+ T cells from PBMCs. The receptors originated from a human donor with Susac syndrome.

The rearrangement uses TRBV12-3 or TRBV12-4 and TRBJ2-2; D might be TRBD1 (6 bases). This CDR3 is 15 amino acids long. V was trimmed by 2 bases and J by 4 bases, leaving 11 bases between them. The CDR3 protein is CASSLQGSITGELFF. The CDR3 nucleotides are TGTGCCAGCAGTTTACAGGGGAGTATCACCGGGGAGCTGTTTTTT.

This clonotype is a singleton in its sample. V gene TRBV9 combines with J gene TRBJ2-6; possible D gene TRBD1, 6 bases. This CDR3 spans 20 amino acids. Deletions cut 4 bases from V and 0 bases from J, with 23 bases between. Germline CDR1 is SGDLS and CDR2 is YYNGEE. The CDR3 here is CASSYGRTGIVSSGANVLTF. CDR3 DNA: TGTGCCAGCAGCTACGGACGAACAGGGATCGTTAGCTCTGGGGCCAACGTCCTGACTTTC.

V is TRBV28 and J is TRBJ2-7; TRBD1 matches at 8 bases. There are 14 residues in the CDR3. The V and J ends lost 10 bases and 6 bases, in that order; junction bases with no gene match: 14. Germline V CDR1 and CDR2: MDHEN, SYDVKM. The CDR3 DNA follows: TGTGCCACAGGGGGCAGGGTGATTGCTCCCGAGCAGTACTTC. Its protein is CATGGRVIAPEQYF.

This clonotype occurred once. The chain is built from TRBV6-5 and TRBJ2-3; TRBD2 matches 10 bases. Germline CDR1 MNHEY, CDR2 SVGAGI. Germline trimming cut 2 bases from V and 0 bases from J; bases unmatched to any gene: 8. CDR3 length equals 18 residues. As DNA, the CDR3 is TGTGCCAGCAGTTACACCGCTGGACTAGCGGCTAGCACAGATACGCAGTATTTT. Translation gives CASSYTAGLAASTDTQYF.

V is TRBV29-1 and J is TRBJ2-1; 10 positions match TRBD2. The ends lost 6 bases at V and 4 bases at J; junction bases unmatched: 3. CDR3 length equals 13 residues. Germline V lookup: CDR1 SQVTM, CDR2 ANQGSEA. CDR3 in DNA: TGCAGCGTAATTAGCGGGGGGTACAATGAGCAGTTCTTC. Encoded protein: CSVISGGYNEQFF.

The CDR3 region has the DNA TGTGCCAGCACACGTGGGCAGGGGTCCTACGAGCAGTACTTC. Translation gives CASTRGQGSYEQYF. The chain combines TRBV27 with TRBJ2-7; D possibly corresponds to TRBD1 (6 bases). The ends were cut back, 7 bases at V and 1 base at J, with 14 bases in the middle. Germline V CDR1 and CDR2: MNHEY, SMNVEV (reference sequence). The length of the CDR3 is 14 residues.

The rearrangement uses TRBV19 and TRBJ1-1; D possibly corresponds to TRBD1 (5 bases). Germline CDR1 and CDR2: LNHDA and SQIVND (reference sequence). Trimming took 9 bases from V and 1 from J, leaving 21 bases between them. The CDR3 contains 16 residues. The CDR3 DNA reads TGTGCCAGCACCCAAAGGGACCGAATAGGGAACACTGAAGCTTTCTTT. This encodes CASTQRDRIGNTEAFF.

In its sample, this clonotype was seen a few times. Written as DNA, the CDR3 is TGCAGTGCTAGGGGCGGCAATCAGCCCCAGCATTTT. Its translation is CSARGGNQPQHF. The V gene is TRBV20-1, the J gene TRBJ1-5; D is unclear. Germline V lookup: CDR1 DFQATT, CDR2 SNEGSKA (reference sequence). The CDR3 extends over 12 amino acids. V was clipped by 3 bases and J by 2 bases, with 5 bases between them.

This chain connects TRBV20-1 to TRBJ2-7; 8 nucleotides line up with TRBD1. J was trimmed by 4 bases and V by 3 bases; bases with no gene match: 8. This CDR3 spans 14 amino acids. The germline CDR1 and CDR2 sequences are DFQATT and SNEGSKA (reference sequence). CDR3 residues: CSAREADREYEQYF. CDR3 nucleotides: TGCAGTGCTAGGGAGGCGGACAGGGAGTACGAGCAGTACTTC.

The sample holds one count of this clonotype. J is TRBJ2-5 and V is TRBV20-1; D is unresolved. Trimming stripped 0 bases from V and 0 bases from J, with 14 bases between. The CDR3 has 16 amino acids. Germline lookup yields CDR1 DFQATT and CDR2 SNEGSKA (reference sequence). CDR3 nucleotides: TGCAGTGCTAGAGATCATAGTCGGAACTACCAAGAGACCCAGTACTTC. Protein sequence: CSARDHSRNYQETQYF.

The CDR3 reads CAWRTPGGYNEQYF. CDR3 DNA sequence: TGTGCCTGGAGGACCCCGGGGGGATACAACGAGCAGTACTTC. The chain uses TRBV30 and TRBJ2-7; TRBD2 matches 7 bases. J gave up 5 bases and V 3 bases, and 10 bases lay outside the gene matches. This CDR3 region has 14 residues. Per germline, CDR1 GTSNPN and CDR2 SVGIG (reference sequence).

The chain uses TRBV2 and TRBJ2-5; tentative D call: TRBD2 (6 bases). Trimming removed 4 bases at V and 3 bases at J, with 12 bases between. The CDR3 is made up of 14 amino acids. Germline V gives CDR1 SNHLY, CDR2 FYNNEI. In nucleotides, the CDR3 is TGTGCCAGCAGTGTGACTAGAATCAAAGAGACCCAGTACTTC. Protein sequence: CASSVTRIKETQYF.

V and J are TRBV5-1 and TRBJ2-3; D could derive from TRBD1 or TRBD2 (5 bases each). Trimming took 0 bases from V and 2 from J, leaving 7 bases between them. Germline V gives CDR1 SGHRS, CDR2 YFSETQ. The CDR3 covers 14 residues. CDR3 DNA sequence: TGCGCCAGCAGCTTGGGGGGGAACACAGATACGCAGTATTTT. It yields the protein CASSLGGNTDTQYF.

The V gene is TRBV5-1, the J gene TRBJ1-1; a possible D gene is TRBD1 (5 bases). V was trimmed by 4 bases and J by 4 bases, leaving 17 bases between them. Germline CDR1 is SGHRS and CDR2 is YFSETQ. This CDR3 has 15 amino acids. The CDR3 is CASSPQVGGSTEAFF. CDR3 nucleotides: TGCGCCAGCAGCCCCCAGGTTGGGGGGAGCACTGAAGCTTTCTTT.

The chain couples TRBV29-1 to TRBJ1-2; D may be TRBD1 (6 bases). Germline V gives CDR1 SQVTM, CDR2 ANQGSEA. The CDR3 spans 11 residues. Trimming removed 3 bases at V and 8 bases at J, with 10 bases between. CDR3 sequence reads: CSVERTGGYTF. The CDR3 DNA follows: TGCAGCGTTGAGCGAACAGGGGGCTACACCTTC.

The rearrangement joins TRBV25-1 to TRBJ2-7, with 7 bases aligning to TRBD1. After removal of 4 bases from V and 4 bases from J, the junction contained 10 bases not matched to a gene. From germline, CDR1 is MGHDK and CDR2 SYGVNS. The CDR3 contains 15 residues. In DNA form, the CDR3 reads TGTGCCAGCAGTGCCCCAGGGACAGTTGATTACGAGCAGTACTTC. As protein: CASSAPGTVDYEQYF.

The rearrangement links TRBV3-1 to TRBJ1-1, with unresolved D. The germline V gene encodes CDR1 LGHDT and CDR2 YNNKEL (reference sequence). V lost 1 base to trimming and J lost 2 bases, with 8 bases between them. The CDR3 consists of 14 residues. The DNA for the CDR3 is TGTGCCAGCAGCCAAGGACACTTTAACACTGAAGCTTTCTTT. It yields the protein CASSQGHFNTEAFF.

The chain links TRBV20-1 to TRBJ1-1, with D unclear. CDR3 length: 10 residues. V was trimmed by 3 bases and J by 7 bases, leaving 6 bases between them. CDR1 is DFQATT, CDR2 SNEGSKA, per germline (reference sequence). The CDR3 bases are TGCAGTGCTAGCCGCGATGAAGCTTTCTTT. Translation gives CSASRDEAFF.